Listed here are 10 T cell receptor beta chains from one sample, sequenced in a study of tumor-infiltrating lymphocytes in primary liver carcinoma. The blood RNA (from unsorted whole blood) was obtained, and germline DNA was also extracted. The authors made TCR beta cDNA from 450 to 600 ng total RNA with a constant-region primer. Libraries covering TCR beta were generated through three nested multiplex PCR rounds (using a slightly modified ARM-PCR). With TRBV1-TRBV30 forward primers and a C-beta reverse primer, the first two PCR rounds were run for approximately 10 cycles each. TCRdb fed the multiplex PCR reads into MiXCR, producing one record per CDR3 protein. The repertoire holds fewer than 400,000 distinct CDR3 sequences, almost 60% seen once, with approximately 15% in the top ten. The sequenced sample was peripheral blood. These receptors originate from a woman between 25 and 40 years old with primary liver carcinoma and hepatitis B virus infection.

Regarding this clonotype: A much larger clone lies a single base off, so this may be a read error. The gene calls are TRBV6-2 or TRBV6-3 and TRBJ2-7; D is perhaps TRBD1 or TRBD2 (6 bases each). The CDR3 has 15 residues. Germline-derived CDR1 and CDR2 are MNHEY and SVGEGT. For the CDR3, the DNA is TGTGCCAACAGTTTCGAAGGGGGGAGGACCTACGAGCAGTACTTC. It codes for CANSFEGGRTYEQYF.

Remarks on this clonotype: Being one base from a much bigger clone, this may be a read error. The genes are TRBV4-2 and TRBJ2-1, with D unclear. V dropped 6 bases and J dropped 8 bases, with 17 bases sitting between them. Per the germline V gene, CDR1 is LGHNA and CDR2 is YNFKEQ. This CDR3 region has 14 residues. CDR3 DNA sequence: TGTGCCAGCAGGCAGGAAGATTTATACTATGAGCAGTTCTTC. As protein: CASRQEDLYYEQFF.

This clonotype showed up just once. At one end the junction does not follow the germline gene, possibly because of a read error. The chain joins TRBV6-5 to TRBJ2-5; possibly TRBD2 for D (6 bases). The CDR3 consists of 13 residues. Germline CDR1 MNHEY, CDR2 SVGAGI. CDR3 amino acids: CDSTKPGVETQYF. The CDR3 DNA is TGTGACAGCACTAAACCGGGGGTGGAGACCCAGTACTTC.

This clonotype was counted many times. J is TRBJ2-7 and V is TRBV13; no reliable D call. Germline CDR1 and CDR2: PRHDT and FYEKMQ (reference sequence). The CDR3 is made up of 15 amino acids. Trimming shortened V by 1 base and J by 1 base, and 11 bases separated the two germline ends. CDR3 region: CASSLVIGQSYEQYF. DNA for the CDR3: TGTGCCAGCAGCTTAGTCATAGGGCAGTCCTACGAGCAGTACTTC.

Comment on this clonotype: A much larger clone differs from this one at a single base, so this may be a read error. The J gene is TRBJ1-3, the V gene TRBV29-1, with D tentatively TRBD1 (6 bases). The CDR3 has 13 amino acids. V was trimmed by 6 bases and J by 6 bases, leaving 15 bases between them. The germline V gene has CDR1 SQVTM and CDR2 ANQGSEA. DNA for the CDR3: TGCAGCGTGGTACTGGGGGCTGAAAACACCATATATTTT. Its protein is CSVVLGAENTIYF. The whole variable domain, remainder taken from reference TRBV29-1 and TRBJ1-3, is SAVISQKPSRDICQRGTSLTIQCQVDSQVTMMFWYRQQPGQSLTLIATANQGSEATYESGFVIDKFPISRPNLTFSTLTVSNMSPEDSSIYLCSVVLGAENTIYFGEGSWLTVV.

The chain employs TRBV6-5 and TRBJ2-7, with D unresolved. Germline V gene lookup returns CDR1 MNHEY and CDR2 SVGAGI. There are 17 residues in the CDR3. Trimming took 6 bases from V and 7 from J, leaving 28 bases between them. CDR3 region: CASRVKMDWDGLREQYF. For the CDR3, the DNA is TGTGCCAGCAGAGTTAAAATGGATTGGGATGGGCTGAGGGAGCAGTACTTC.

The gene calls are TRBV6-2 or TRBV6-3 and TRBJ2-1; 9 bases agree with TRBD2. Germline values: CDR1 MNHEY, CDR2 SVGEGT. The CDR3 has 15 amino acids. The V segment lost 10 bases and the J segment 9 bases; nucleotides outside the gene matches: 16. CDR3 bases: TGTGCCACCGCGACTATTAGCGGGAGTGTACGTGAGCAGTTCTTC. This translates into CATATISGSVREQFF.

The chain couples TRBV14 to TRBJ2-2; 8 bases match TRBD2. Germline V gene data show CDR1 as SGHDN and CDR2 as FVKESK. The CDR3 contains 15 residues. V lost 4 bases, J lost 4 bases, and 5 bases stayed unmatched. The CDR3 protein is CASSPLAGLTGELFF. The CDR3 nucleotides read TGTGCCAGCAGCCCCCTAGCGGGTCTCACCGGGGAGCTGTTTTTT.

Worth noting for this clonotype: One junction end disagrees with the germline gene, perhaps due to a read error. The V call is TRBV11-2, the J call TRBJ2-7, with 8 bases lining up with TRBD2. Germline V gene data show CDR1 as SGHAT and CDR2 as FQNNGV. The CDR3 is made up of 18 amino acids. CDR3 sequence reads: CASRSTGTSYGSSYDQYF. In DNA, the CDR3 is TGTGCCAGCAGATCTACCGGGACTAGTTATGGCTCATCCTACGACCAGTACTTC. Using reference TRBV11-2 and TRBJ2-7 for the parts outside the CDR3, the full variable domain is EAGVAQSPRYKIIEKRQSVAFWCNPISGHATLYWYQQILGQGPKLLIQFQNNGVVDDSQLPKDRFSAERLKGVDSTLKIQPAKLEDSAVYLCASRSTGTSYGSSYDQYFGPGTRLTVT.

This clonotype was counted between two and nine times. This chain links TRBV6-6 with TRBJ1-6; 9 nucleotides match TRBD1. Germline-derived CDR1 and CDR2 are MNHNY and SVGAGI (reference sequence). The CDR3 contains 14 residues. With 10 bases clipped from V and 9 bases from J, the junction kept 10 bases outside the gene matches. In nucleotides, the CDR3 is TGTGCCACTAGGGACAGGGAGGTATTTTCACCCCTCCACTTT. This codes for CATRDREVFSPLHF.